This T cell receptor (beta chain) was recovered during a study of control samples from healthy donors and cancer patients. There are 14 residues in the CDR3. Germline V lookup: CDR1 SGHNT, CDR2 YYREEE (reference sequence). V lost 0 bases, J lost 8 bases, and 12 bases lay in between. TCRdb's table, derived via immunoSEQ multiplex PCR, lists solely in-frame clones and lacks some. The sample yields roughly 130,000 clones, approximately 94% seen once. The source of this sequence is a man aged 45-60 years with head and neck cancer. The rearrangement links TRBV5-4 to TRBJ2-1; the D gene is possibly TRBD1 (5 bases). Sequenced input: PBMCs. The CDR3 DNA follows: TGTGCCAGCAGCTTGGAACAGGTTTTGGATGAGCAGTTCTTC. This gives the protein CASSLEQVLDEQFF.